These 20 T cell receptor beta chains originate from one sample sequenced in a study of beta chain features in type 1 diabetes. The study reverse transcribed the entire isolated RNA, so it sequenced expressed TCRB transcripts. The repertoire was sequenced with immunoSEQ multiplex PCR; TCRdb's copy has only in-frame clones and lacks some. The sample yields about 360,000 clones, about 12% seen once. The source material was naive CD4+ T cells from blood. The receptors derive from a man aged 18-30 years in good health.

The rearrangement uses TRBV29-1 and TRBJ2-1, with 10 bases matching TRBD1. The CDR3 loop spans 13 amino acids. Germline V gene data show CDR1 as SQVTM and CDR2 as ANQGSEA. V shed 7 bases, J shed 6 bases, and the junction held 6 bases outside the gene matches. CDR3 residues: CSAGGTGANEQFF. Here the CDR3 DNA reads TGCAGCGCCGGGGGGACAGGGGCCAATGAGCAGTTCTTC.

This clone has only a few counts. V gene TRBV5-6 combines with J gene TRBJ2-1; 9 bases map to TRBD2. V shed 0 bases, J shed 7 bases, and the junction held 8 bases outside the gene matches. CDR1 is SGHDT, CDR2 YYEEEE, per germline. This CDR3 contains 16 residues. Here the CDR3 reads CASSLVGGGARNEQFF. The CDR3 nucleotides are TGTGCCAGCAGCTTGGTCGGCGGGGGGGCCAGGAATGAGCAGTTCTTC.

In this sample, this clone turned up a few times. The chain joins TRBV19 to TRBJ2-5; the D gene is possibly TRBD2 (5 bases). CDR1 is LNHDA and CDR2 is SQIVND in the germline V gene (reference sequence). Trimming took off 4 bases at V and 5 bases at J, with 20 bases between the two ends. This CDR3 contains 16 residues. The CDR3 spells CASSNISPGGGETQYF. Here the CDR3 DNA reads TGTGCCAGTAGTAATATCTCGCCAGGAGGTGGGGAGACCCAGTACTTC.

The CDR3 DNA is TGTGCCAGCGGTGAGGACTACGGCACCGGGGAGCTGTTTTTT. Protein: CASGEDYGTGELFF. This chain connects TRBV5-6 to TRBJ2-2; tentatively, D is TRBD2 (6 bases). The V gene's germline CDR1 is SGHDT and CDR2 YYEEEE. The CDR3 consists of 14 residues. V was trimmed by 7 bases and J by 4 bases, leaving 14 bases between them.

V gene TRBV29-1 combines with J gene TRBJ1-4; 8 bases fit TRBD1. The ends lost 5 bases at V and 12 bases at J; junction bases unmatched: 11. In germline, CDR1 is SQVTM, CDR2 ANQGSEA. This CDR3 comprises 13 residues. DNA of the CDR3: TGCAGCGTTTACGGACAGGGTCGAGGTGAACTGTTTTTT. It translates to CSVYGQGRGELFF.

This clone was detected a few times. The rearrangement links TRBV4-2 to TRBJ1-4; 9 bases fit TRBD1. V gave up 1 base and J gave up 5 bases; unmatched junction bases: 2. The CDR3 has 15 amino acids. CDR1 is LGHNA, CDR2 YNFKEQ, per germline. The CDR3 nucleotides are TGTGCCAGCAGCCAAGTGGACAGGGGCAATGAAAAACTGTTTTTT. Translated: CASSQVDRGNEKLFF.

V is TRBV9 and J is TRBJ1-2; D might be TRBD1 (6 bases). There are 15 residues in the CDR3. Germline assignment: CDR1 SGDLS and CDR2 YYNGEE. Trimming took off 0 bases at V and 8 bases at J, with 17 bases between the two ends. The CDR3 region is CASSVGRQGPGGYTF. The CDR3 DNA is TGTGCCAGCAGCGTAGGGCGGCAGGGGCCGGGCGGCTACACCTTC.

The CDR3 nucleotides read TGTGCCAGCAGTCGGACAGGGGGAGATACGCAGTATTTT. Translating gives CASSRTGGDTQYF. The chain couples TRBV2 to TRBJ2-3, with TRBD1 matching over 10 bases. The junction had 1 base not matched to a gene; V was cut back by 5 bases and J by 5 bases. The CDR3 is 13 amino acids. The germline gives CDR1 SNHLY, CDR2 FYNNEI.

A few counts support this clone. The chain uses TRBV6-1 and TRBJ2-1; D remains unclear. CDR3 length equals 15 residues. Germline CDR1 is MNHNS and CDR2 is SASEGT. V lost 6 bases to trimming and J lost 4 bases, with 16 bases between them. The CDR3 spells CASRPLSGSYNEQFF. The DNA of the CDR3 is TGTGCCAGCAGACCCCTGTCGGGTTCATACAATGAGCAGTTCTTC.

A few counts support this clone. J is TRBJ2-7 and V is TRBV18; perhaps TRBD2 as D (6 bases). Trimming cost V 5 bases and J 2 bases, with 10 bases left between them. The CDR3 loop spans 13 amino acids. Germline CDR1 and CDR2: KGHSH and LQKENI. CDR3 in DNA: TGTGCCAGCTCAGAGGGCGGGACCTACGAGCAGTACTTC. It translates to CASSEGGTYEQYF.

This clone was counted only a few times. In the same sample, other DNA sequences code for this CDR3. The V call is TRBV7-2, the J call TRBJ2-4, with a weak D call TRBD2 (7 bases). This CDR3 is 16 amino acids long. V was trimmed by 0 bases and J by 0 bases, leaving 9 bases between them. From germline, CDR1 is SGHTA and CDR2 FQGNSA. The CDR3: CASSLAGGLAKNIQYF. CDR3 DNA: TGTGCCAGCAGCTTAGCGGGGGGGCTAGCCAAAAACATTCAGTACTTC.

This clone was picked up a small number of times. This rearrangement joins TRBV29-1 to TRBJ2-7; D might be TRBD1 (6 bases). Germline V lookup: CDR1 SQVTM, CDR2 ANQGSEA. V was cut by 7 bases and J by 3 bases, with 16 bases left in between. The CDR3 spans 13 residues. The CDR3 DNA reads TGCAGCGCGTCCGGACAGCAGGGCTACGAGCAGTACTTC. As protein: CSASGQQGYEQYF.

There are a few counts of this clone. This rearrangement joins TRBV19 to TRBJ2-3; 7 positions agree with TRBD1. With V trimmed by 4 bases and J by 2 bases, 6 bases remained unmatched. Germline V lookup: CDR1 LNHDA, CDR2 SQIVND (reference sequence). This CDR3 has 15 residues. The CDR3 DNA sequence: TGTGCCAGTAGTACGCCGGGACAGAACACAGATACGCAGTATTTT. Translating gives CASSTPGQNTDTQYF. Full variable domain (missing parts from reference TRBV19 and TRBJ2-3): DGGITQSPKYLFRKEGQNVTLSCEQNLNHDAMYWYRQDPGQGLRLIYYSQIVNDFQKGDIAEGYSVSREKKESFPLTVTSAQKNPTAFYLCASSTPGQNTDTQYFGPGTRLTVL.

V is TRBV11-3 and J is TRBJ2-5; D gene unclear. The CDR3 covers 13 residues. The germline V gene has CDR1 SGHNT and CDR2 YENEEA. V gave up 3 bases and J gave up 2 bases, with 7 bases separating them. The CDR3 region has the DNA TGTGCCAGCAGCTTGGCCCATCAAGAGACCCAGTACTTC. This gives the protein CASSLAHQETQYF.

The rearrangement uses TRBV6-5 and TRBJ2-2; D might be TRBD2 (5 bases). Germline-derived CDR1 and CDR2 are MNHEY and SVGAGI. The CDR3 consists of 13 residues. The V end lost 8 bases, the J end lost 4 bases, and 11 bases lay between the germline ends. CDR3 loop: CASSRGSTGELFF. The DNA of the CDR3 is TGTGCCAGCTCGCGAGGGAGCACCGGGGAGCTGTTTTTT.

This clone was seen only a few times. At the DNA level, this CDR3 is encoded by other sequences in the same sample as well. The chain joins TRBV7-2 to TRBJ2-3; TRBD2 is a possible D gene (5 bases). This CDR3 is built from 15 residues. Germline CDR1 and CDR2: SGHTA and FQGNSA. V gave up 2 bases and J gave up 2 bases, with 11 bases separating them. CDR3 region: CASSLTSGATDTQYF. In nucleotides, the CDR3 is TGTGCCAGCAGCTTAACCAGCGGCGCCACAGATACGCAGTATTTT. The full variable domain, in which reference TRBV7-2 and TRBJ2-3 provide the parts outside the CDR3, is GAGVSQSPSNKVTEKGKDVELRCDPISGHTALYWYRQSLGQGLEFLIYFQGNSAPDKSGLPSDRFSAERTGGSVSTLTIQRTQQEDSAVYLCASSLTSGATDTQYFGPGTRLTVL.

The chain has TRBV30 and TRBJ1-4; D is ambiguous. Germline V CDR1 and CDR2: GTSNPN, SVGIG (reference sequence). Trimming shortened V by 0 bases and J by 0 bases, and 11 bases separated the two germline ends. There are 16 residues in the CDR3. The CDR3 DNA is TGTGCCTGGAGTGTATACAGACGAGCAACTAATGAAAAACTGTTTTTT. Translation: CAWSVYRRATNEKLFF.

The chain links TRBV9 to TRBJ1-3; TRBD1 matches at 7 bases. V trimming: 0 bases; J trimming: 4 bases; junction bases outside the gene matches: 1. Per the germline V gene, CDR1 is SGDLS and CDR2 is YYNGEE. There are 14 residues in the CDR3. The CDR3 DNA is TGTGCCAGCAGCGTAGCAGGGGGGGGAAACACCATATATTTT. It translates to CASSVAGGGNTIYF.

The sample holds many counts of this clone. V and J are TRBV29-1 and TRBJ2-7; weak D call: TRBD2 (6 bases). Trimming removed 5 bases from V and 6 bases from J, with 11 bases in between. The CDR3 contains 11 residues. Germline-derived CDR1 and CDR2 are SQVTM and ANQGSEA. The CDR3 reads CSVRGVTEQYF. CDR3 in DNA: TGCAGCGTTCGCGGGGTTACCGAGCAGTACTTC.

The rearrangement joins TRBV6-5 to TRBJ1-2; the D is unclear. With 5 bases removed from V and 8 bases from J, the gap between germline ends came to 12 bases. Germline assignment: CDR1 MNHEY and CDR2 SVGAGI. This CDR3 spans 12 amino acids. CDR3 region: CASSTWGGGYTF. CDR3 bases: TGTGCCAGCAGTACATGGGGAGGCGGCTACACCTTC.